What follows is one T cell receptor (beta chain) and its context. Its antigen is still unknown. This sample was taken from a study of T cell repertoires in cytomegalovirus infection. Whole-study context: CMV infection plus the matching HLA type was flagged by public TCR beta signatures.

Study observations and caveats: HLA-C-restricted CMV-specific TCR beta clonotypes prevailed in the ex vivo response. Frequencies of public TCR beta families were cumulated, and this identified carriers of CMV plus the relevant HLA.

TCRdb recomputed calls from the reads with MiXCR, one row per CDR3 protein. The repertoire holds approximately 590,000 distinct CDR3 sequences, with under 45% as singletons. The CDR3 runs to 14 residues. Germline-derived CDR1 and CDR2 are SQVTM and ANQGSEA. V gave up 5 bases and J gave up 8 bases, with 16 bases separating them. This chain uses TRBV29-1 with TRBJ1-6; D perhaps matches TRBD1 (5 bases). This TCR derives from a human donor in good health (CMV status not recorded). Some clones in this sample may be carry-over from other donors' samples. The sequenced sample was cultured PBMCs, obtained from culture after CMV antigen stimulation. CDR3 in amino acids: CSVLQGGLDSPLHF. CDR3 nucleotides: TGCAGCGTTCTGCAGGGAGGTTTAGATTCACCCCTCCACTTT. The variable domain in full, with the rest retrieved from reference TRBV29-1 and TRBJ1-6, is SAVISQKPSRDICQRGTSLTIQCQVDSQVTMMFWYRQQPGQSLTLIATANQGSEATYESGFVIDKFPISRPNLTFSTLTVSNMSPEDSSIYLCSVLQGGLDSPLHFGNGTRLTVT.